Listed here are 21 T cell receptor beta chains from one sample, sequenced in a study of OX40 agonist ivuxolimab in advanced cancers. Method: immunoSEQ multiplex PCR; TCRdb's copy keeps in-frame clones and lacks some. Of around 150,000 clones in the sample, about nine tenths were seen once. This material consisted of CD4+ or CD8+ T cells sorted from blood, taken in a trial of the OX40 agonist ivuxolimab. These receptors originate from an adult with an advanced solid tumor such as melanoma, head and neck, liver or kidney cancer.

This chain uses TRBV6-1 with TRBJ1-3; D gene uncertain. The CDR3 totals 16 residues. V was trimmed by 2 bases and J by 0 bases, leaving 11 bases between them. Germline V gene sequence: CDR1 MNHNS, CDR2 SASEGT. CDR3 amino acids: CASSENWQSSGNTIYF. CDR3 nucleotides: TGTGCCAGCAGTGAAAACTGGCAGAGCTCTGGAAACACCATATATTTT.

The rearrangement uses TRBV18 and TRBJ1-3; D is undetermined. V shed 4 bases and J shed 4 bases, with 8 bases lying between them. CDR1 is KGHSH and CDR2 is LQKENI in the germline V gene. The CDR3 runs 13 residues. The CDR3, as DNA: TGTGCCAGCTCACAGGACGTAGGAAACACCATATATTTT. It is translated as CASSQDVGNTIYF.

V usage is TRBV5-4 and J usage is TRBJ1-2; D uncertain. Trimming removed 0 bases at V and 8 bases at J, with 8 bases between. The CDR3 loop spans 12 amino acids. The germline V gene has CDR1 SGHNT and CDR2 YYREEE (reference sequence). CDR3 residues: CASSLVDRGYTF. The CDR3 coding sequence is TGTGCCAGCAGCTTGGTTGACCGCGGCTACACCTTC. The full variable domain, its missing parts supplied by reference TRBV5-4 and TRBJ1-2, is ETGVTQSPTHLIKTRGQQVTLRCSSQSGHNTVSWYQQALGQGPQFIFQYYREEENGRGNFPPRFSGLQFPNYSSELNVNALELDDSALYLCASSLVDRGYTFGSGTRLTVV.

V is TRBV27 and J is TRBJ1-2; D call uncertain. V was clipped by 5 bases and J by 2 bases, with 9 bases between them. This CDR3 has 13 amino acids. Germline assignment: CDR1 MNHEY and CDR2 SMNVEV (reference sequence). CDR3 DNA: TGTGCCAGCAGTCCCCAGGCGAACTATGGCTACACCTTC. The encoded protein is CASSPQANYGYTF.

In DNA, the CDR3 is TGTGCCAGCAGCTTGGAATGGGACAGGGATATTATGGGCTACGAGCAGTACTTC. It specifies CASSLEWDRDIMGYEQYF. This chain uses TRBV5-6 with TRBJ2-7; 9 bases fit TRBD1. This CDR3 region has 18 residues. V shed 0 bases, J shed 3 bases, and the junction held 13 bases outside the gene matches. Germline V gives CDR1 SGHDT, CDR2 YYEEEE.

The chain employs TRBV18 and TRBJ2-5; TRBD2 agrees at 7 bases. V was pared by 3 bases and J by 0 bases, with 7 bases of the junction left unmatched. Germline CDR1 and CDR2: KGHSH and LQKENI. The CDR3 has 16 amino acids. The CDR3 spells CASSPLLAANQETQYF. In DNA, the CDR3 is TGTGCCAGCTCACCCCTGCTAGCGGCCAACCAAGAGACCCAGTACTTC.

The chain joins TRBV28 to TRBJ1-2, with D tentatively TRBD1 (6 bases). The CDR3 is 15 amino acids. Germline V gene data show CDR1 as MDHEN and CDR2 as SYDVKM. V lost 4 bases and J lost 6, with 18 bases in between. CDR3 in DNA: TGTGCCAGCAGTTCTTCAGGGGAAGGCTGGCATGGCTACACCTTC. Amino acids: CASSSSGEGWHGYTF.

CDR3 nucleotides: TGTGCCAGCTCACCACCGGGACAGGGTTACAGCAATCAGCCCCAGCATTTT. It specifies CASSPPGQGYSNQPQHF. V is TRBV18 and J is TRBJ1-5; TRBD1 agrees at 9 bases. The CDR3 length is 17 residues. Germline values: CDR1 KGHSH, CDR2 LQKENI. V shed 0 bases, J shed 1 base, and the junction held 4 bases outside the gene matches.

This clone is medium-sized (0.01 to 0.1%) by share. V gene TRBV2 combines with J gene TRBJ2-7; a weak D match, TRBD1 (6 bases). The CDR3 sequence is 13 residues long. Per germline, CDR1 SNHLY and CDR2 FYNNEI. Trimming removed 4 bases from V and 3 bases from J, with 10 bases in between. In nucleotides, the CDR3 is TGTGCCAGCAGTGTACAGGGTAACTACGAGCAGTACTTC. This gives the protein CASSVQGNYEQYF.

The gene calls are TRBV19 and TRBJ1-1, with D uncertain. Germline lookup yields CDR1 LNHDA and CDR2 SQIVND (reference sequence). The ends were cut back, 3 bases at V and 1 base at J, with 9 bases in the middle. CDR3 size: 14 residues. The CDR3 loop reads CASSIRHGNTEAFF. The CDR3 DNA is TGTGCCAGTAGTATTAGGCACGGGAACACTGAAGCTTTCTTT.

The chain carries TRBV19 and TRBJ2-3; no reliable D call. CDR1 and CDR2 from the germline V gene are LNHDA and SQIVND (reference sequence). The CDR3 is made up of 13 amino acids. Trimming removed 0 bases at V and 6 bases at J, with 7 bases between. The CDR3 sequence: CASSIDARDTQYF. In nucleotides, the CDR3 is TGTGCCAGTAGTATAGATGCAAGGGATACGCAGTATTTT. The full variable domain, rest sourced from reference TRBV19 and TRBJ2-3, is DGGITQSPKYLFRKEGQNVTLSCEQNLNHDAMYWYRQDPGQGLRLIYYSQIVNDFQKGDIAEGYSVSREKKESFPLTVTSAQKNPTAFYLCASSIDARDTQYFGPGTRLTVL.

The chain has TRBV11-3 and TRBJ1-2; a weak D match, TRBD1 (6 bases). The CDR3 consists of 15 residues. The germline gives CDR1 SGHNT, CDR2 YENEEA. V was trimmed by 5 bases and J by 4 bases, leaving 17 bases between them. The CDR3 DNA follows: TGTGCCAGCAGCAAACCGGGACATCTCTCCTATGGCTACACCTTC. Translating it yields CASSKPGHLSYGYTF.

This CDR3 is CASSLVGTGIDEQYF. For the CDR3, the DNA is TGTGCCAGCAGCTTAGTGGGGACAGGGATTGACGAGCAGTACTTC. The gene calls are TRBV11-1 and TRBJ2-7, with 9 bases identical to TRBD1. Germline CDR1 and CDR2: SGHAT and FQDESV (reference sequence). J gave up 5 bases and V 1 base, and 6 bases lay outside the gene matches. The CDR3 consists of 15 residues.

This chain joins TRBV27 and TRBJ1-2; D unclear. V lost 5 bases and J 6 bases, leaving 10 bases between the germline ends. Germline CDR1 and CDR2: MNHEY and SMNVEV (reference sequence). The CDR3 spans 12 residues. CDR3 DNA sequence: TGTGCCAGCAGTGCGGACGGTGATGGCTACACCTTC. Translation: CASSADGDGYTF.

This chain uses TRBV5-3 with TRBJ2-7; tentatively, D is TRBD1 (5 bases). TRBV5-3 counts as an open reading frame of uncertain function. V was trimmed by 5 bases and J by 2 bases, leaving 8 bases between them. The CDR3 consists of 12 residues. The CDR3 loop reads CARRGLPYEQYF. Written as DNA, the CDR3 is TGTGCCAGAAGGGGGCTTCCCTACGAGCAGTACTTC.

This chain links TRBV2 with TRBJ2-1; 8 bases match TRBD1. Germline V gene sequence: CDR1 SNHLY, CDR2 FYNNEI. The CDR3 is 14 residues long. V gave up 2 bases and J gave up 7 bases; unmatched junction bases: 4. CDR3 bases: TGTGCCAGCAGTGAATTCCAGGGGGCGAATGAGCAGTTCTTC. Its protein is CASSEFQGANEQFF.

The gene calls are TRBV30 and TRBJ2-7; D unclear. Trimming cost V 2 bases and J 1 base, with 15 bases left between them. Looked up from germline, CDR1 is GTSNPN and CDR2 is SVGIG (reference sequence). The CDR3 spans 15 residues. In nucleotides, the CDR3 is TGTGCCTGGAGTACTAAGGGCCACGGGTCCTACGAGCAGTACTTC. This codes for CAWSTKGHGSYEQYF.

The rearrangement links TRBV15 to TRBJ1-2; 11 nucleotides match TRBD1. This CDR3 contains 16 residues. The ends lost 1 base at V and 5 bases at J; junction bases unmatched: 6. Germline CDR1 reads LNHNV; CDR2 reads YYDKDF (reference sequence). In DNA form, the CDR3 reads TGTGCCACCAGCAGAGGTTGGACAGGGGGCGGGTATGGCTACACCTTC. It encodes CATSRGWTGGGYGYTF.

The chain is built from TRBV10-3 and TRBJ2-5, with a tentative D call TRBD1 (6 bases). The CDR3 loop spans 12 amino acids. From germline, CDR1 is ENHRY and CDR2 SYGVKD. Trimming removed 3 bases from V and 4 bases from J, with 6 bases in between. Written as DNA, the CDR3 is TGTGCCATCAGTGACAGGGGAGAGACCCAGTACTTC. It specifies CAISDRGETQYF.

Only one count was recorded for this clone. V gene TRBV14 combines with J gene TRBJ1-4; 8 bases are a match to TRBD1. This CDR3 is 15 amino acids long. Germline CDR1 is SGHDN and CDR2 is FVKESK. The trim removed 5 bases at V and 1 base at J, leaving 3 bases unmatched. CDR3 region: CASSDRGRTNEKLFF. CDR3 nucleotides: TGTGCCAGCAGCGACAGGGGCAGAACTAATGAAAAACTGTTTTTT.

The rearrangement uses TRBV28 and TRBJ1-1, with D tentatively TRBD1 (5 bases). The CDR3 extends over 15 amino acids. V lost 5 bases, J lost 4 bases, and 17 bases lay in between. The germline V gene has CDR1 MDHEN and CDR2 SYDVKM. CDR3 sequence reads: CASSTGGGRSTEAFF. Written as DNA, the CDR3 is TGTGCCAGCAGTACGGGGGGAGGGCGTTCCACTGAAGCTTTCTTT.